Listed here are 24 T cell receptor beta chains from one sample, sequenced in a study of post-analysis software for immune sequencing data. Broader study findings: Included in a set of four or five TRBV segments more frequent in patients than controls were TRBV5-6, TRBV5-1 and TRBV20-1.

No antigen has been assigned to these receptors. Unique molecular identifiers had been added to the TCR beta cDNA libraries. TCRdb independently ran MiXCR on the PCR reads; one entry per CDR3 protein. The sample lists about 540,000 distinct CDR3 sequences; roughly 34% were seen once. Sequencing was performed on blood. These receptors were obtained from a girl aged 2-17 years with multiple sclerosis.

This sequence joins TRBV4-1 and TRBJ2-1; D tentatively reads TRBD1 or TRBD2 (5 bases each). Germline V lookup: CDR1 MGHRA, CDR2 YSYEKL. This CDR3 has 14 residues. Trimming removed 2 bases from V and 3 bases from J, with 8 bases in between. The CDR3 nucleotides read TGCGCCAGCAGCCAACGGGACGACTACAATGAGCAGTTCTTC. Translation gives CASSQRDDYNEQFF.

The J gene is TRBJ1-1, the V gene TRBV5-6; TRBD1 matches at 7 bases. The germline CDR1 and CDR2 sequences are SGHDT and YYEEEE. V lost 4 bases and J lost 3; bases outside the gene matches: 9. This CDR3 is built from 15 residues. The CDR3 is CASSPRQGSDTEAFF. CDR3 nucleotide sequence: TGTGCCAGCAGCCCTAGACAGGGTAGTGACACTGAAGCTTTCTTT.

The chain joins TRBV29-1 to TRBJ2-5; TRBD2 agrees at 11 bases. J lost 12 bases, V lost 4 bases, and 10 bases had no gene match. CDR1 is SQVTM and CDR2 is ANQGSEA in the germline V gene. The CDR3 is 13 amino acids. The CDR3 protein is CSVGGLAGGHEYF. The CDR3 DNA is TGCAGCGTTGGGGGTCTAGCGGGGGGCCATGAGTACTTC.

This clonotype was detected a few times. The chain joins TRBV20-1 to TRBJ2-3; 10 nucleotides match TRBD1. Germline CDR1 DFQATT, CDR2 SNEGSKA (reference sequence). The V gene end was trimmed by 0 bases and the J gene end by 3 bases; junction bases not matched to a gene: 6. CDR3 length: 16 residues. CDR3 loop: CSARDHRTGGTDTQYF. In DNA form, the CDR3 reads TGCAGTGCTAGAGATCATAGGACAGGGGGAACAGATACGCAGTATTTT.

This clonotype was counted a few times. V is TRBV5-6 and J is TRBJ1-4; D may be TRBD1 (6 bases). V dropped 0 bases and J dropped 8 bases, with 11 bases sitting between them. The CDR3 has 14 amino acids. CDR1 and CDR2 (germline): SGHDT, YYEEEE. The CDR3 nucleotides read TGTGCCAGCAGCTTGGGACCTCAGGGGGAAAAACTGTTTTTT. It translates to CASSLGPQGEKLFF.

The V call is TRBV9, the J call TRBJ1-6; 7 nucleotides line up with TRBD1. This CDR3 comprises 14 residues. The junction had 5 bases not matched to a gene; V was cut back by 4 bases and J by 7 bases. CDR1 and CDR2 (germline): SGDLS, YYNGEE. CDR3 region: CASSYGTENSPLHF. The CDR3 DNA sequence: TGTGCCAGCAGCTACGGGACAGAGAATTCACCCCTCCACTTT.

Details on this clonotype: Germline and junction disagree at one end, which may indicate a read error. The J gene is TRBJ2-7, the V gene TRBV6-6; D is unresolved. Germline V lookup: CDR1 MNHNY, CDR2 SVGAGI (reference sequence). The CDR3 is 12 amino acids. The CDR3 loop reads CTSSLTSYEQYF. The CDR3 bases are TGTACCAGCAGTCTCACCTCCTACGAGCAGTACTTC.

A single count supports this clonotype. Germline and junction disagree at one end, which may indicate a read error. The V and J genes are TRBV15 and TRBJ1-5; D is unresolved. Germline V gives CDR1 LNHNV, CDR2 YYDKDF (reference sequence). This CDR3 comprises 16 residues. CDR3 in amino acids: CATSRVFADSNQPQHF. CDR3 DNA sequence: TGTGCTACCAGCAGAGTTTTCGCAGATAGCAATCAGCCCCAGCATTTT.

The rearrangement joins TRBV5-1 to TRBJ2-3; TRBD2 aligns across 15 bases. V shed 0 bases, J shed 7 bases, and the junction held 6 bases outside the gene matches. CDR3 length: 17 residues. CDR1 and CDR2 (germline): SGHRS, YFSETQ. CDR3 protein: CASSLEGLAGGRNTQYF. The CDR3, as DNA: TGCGCCAGCAGCTTGGAGGGACTAGCGGGGGGTCGAAATACGCAGTATTTT.

The chain carries TRBV2 and TRBJ2-7, with 8 bases identical to TRBD2. This CDR3 is 14 amino acids long. CDR1 and CDR2 (germline): SNHLY, FYNNEI. J was trimmed by 7 bases and V by 4 bases; bases with no gene match: 9. The CDR3 is CASSGLAGGREQYF. In DNA form, the CDR3 reads TGTGCCAGCAGTGGGTTGGCGGGGGGAAGGGAGCAGTACTTC.

The chain carries TRBV5-1 and TRBJ1-1; D is unresolved. The ends were cut back, 4 bases at V and 6 bases at J, with 13 bases in the middle. The CDR3 is made up of 13 amino acids. CDR1 is SGHRS and CDR2 is YFSETQ in the germline V gene. The CDR3 sequence: CASSPGLAAEAFF. The CDR3 bases are TGCGCCAGCAGCCCCGGTCTAGCTGCTGAAGCTTTCTTT.

This clonotype has at least ten counts. The chain couples TRBV20-1 to TRBJ1-2; D unresolved. The V end lost 0 bases, the J end lost 3 bases, and 14 bases lay between the germline ends. The CDR3 runs to 15 residues. Germline V CDR1 and CDR2: DFQATT, SNEGSKA (reference sequence). The CDR3 sequence is CSARDARLDDYGYTF. As DNA, the CDR3 is TGCAGTGCTAGAGATGCCAGGCTCGACGACTATGGCTACACCTTC.

This clonotype was detected a few times. For the CDR3, the DNA is TGTGCCAGCAGTTTAATTTCGGGGACGGATCAGCCCCAGCATTTT. It yields the protein CASSLISGTDQPQHF. V gene TRBV12-3 or TRBV12-4 combines with J gene TRBJ1-5; D perhaps matches TRBD1 (5 bases). The CDR3 has 15 residues. V was clipped by 2 bases and J by 5 bases, with 13 bases between them.

With respect to this clonotype: The germline gene is not matched at one end of the junction; a read error may be the cause. This chain joins TRBV3-1 and TRBJ2-5; tentatively, D is TRBD2 (5 bases). The CDR3 is 14 amino acids. Germline loops: CDR1 LGHDT, CDR2 YNNKEL (reference sequence). The chain's CDR3 is CTSVPSGIRETQYF. For the CDR3, the DNA is TGTACCAGCGTCCCCTCCGGGATAAGGGAGACCCAGTACTTC.

The gene calls are TRBV5-1 and TRBJ1-2; D remains unclear. The CDR3 has 15 residues. V lost 0 bases to trimming and J lost 0 bases, with 9 bases between them. The germline CDR1 and CDR2 sequences are SGHRS and YFSETQ. The CDR3 spells CASSLEGGPNYGYTF. DNA for the CDR3: TGCGCCAGCAGCTTGGAGGGCGGTCCTAACTATGGCTACACCTTC. Combining the CDR3 with reference TRBV5-1 and TRBJ1-2 gives the whole variable domain KAGVTQTPRYLIKTRGQQVTLSCSPISGHRSVSWYQQTPGQGLQFLFEYFSETQRNKGNFPGRFSGRQFSNSRSEMNVSTLELGDSALYLCASSLEGGPNYGYTFGSGTRLTVV.

The table lists this clonotype with a few counts. CDR3 nucleotides: TGCAGTGCTAGCAGGGGAACTAATGAAAAACTGTTTTTT. Protein product: CSASRGTNEKLFF. V usage is TRBV20-1 and J usage is TRBJ1-4; a weak D match, TRBD1 (6 bases). Germline CDR1 DFQATT, CDR2 SNEGSKA (reference sequence). V lost 3 bases to trimming and J lost 1 base, with 6 bases between them. This CDR3 is 13 amino acids long.

Here the CDR3 DNA reads TGCGCCAGCAGCTTGTACGGGGGGGCCTACAATGAGCAGTTCTTC. Translation: CASSLYGGAYNEQFF. The rearrangement uses TRBV5-1 and TRBJ2-1, with 8 bases lining up with TRBD2. Looked up from germline, CDR1 is SGHRS and CDR2 is YFSETQ. The V and J ends lost 1 base and 2 bases, in that order; junction bases with no gene match: 2. This CDR3 region has 15 residues.

This clonotype came up a few times. The genes are TRBV5-1 and TRBJ2-7; D may be TRBD2 (5 bases). The germline V gene has CDR1 SGHRS and CDR2 YFSETQ. V was trimmed by 6 bases and J by 3 bases, leaving 13 bases between them. CDR3 length equals 13 residues. The chain's CDR3 is CASKRVGSYEQYF. The CDR3 DNA reads TGCGCCAGCAAGAGGGTTGGGAGCTACGAGCAGTACTTC.

The sample holds a few counts of this clonotype. V and J are TRBV20-1 and TRBJ2-5; D unclear. The CDR3 length is 13 residues. Germline CDR1 DFQATT, CDR2 SNEGSKA (reference sequence). V lost 3 bases, J lost 0 bases, and 8 bases lay in between. The CDR3, as DNA: TGCAGTGCTAGTACGGAGTACCAAGAGACCCAGTACTTC. This codes for CSASTEYQETQYF.

This chain links TRBV12-3 or TRBV12-4 with TRBJ2-5; 7 bases match TRBD1. This CDR3 is 14 amino acids long. Trimming removed 6 bases from V and 3 bases from J; junction bases left unmatched: 7. This CDR3 is CASSRPGTEETQYF. CDR3 DNA: TGTGCCAGCAGCCGACCTGGGACAGAAGAGACCCAGTACTTC.

The V call is TRBV29-1, the J call TRBJ1-2; 7 nucleotides line up with TRBD1. Germline trimming cut 3 bases from V and 8 bases from J; bases unmatched to any gene: 6. Germline V gene lookup returns CDR1 SQVTM and CDR2 ANQGSEA. This CDR3 comprises 12 residues. The CDR3 DNA reads TGCAGCGTTGAGAGAAGGGGGCGCGGCTACACCTTC. It encodes CSVERRGRGYTF.

CDR3 DNA: TGTGCCAGCAGCTTCGGGGGCGTAATTGGTAGCACCTTC. Protein: CASSFGGVIGSTF. The rearrangement uses TRBV12-3 or TRBV12-4 and TRBJ1-2; a weak D match, TRBD1 (6 bases). V was pared by 6 bases and J by 13 bases, with 21 bases between. The CDR3 consists of 13 residues.

This chain uses TRBV29-1 with TRBJ2-3, with 7 bases aligning to TRBD1. Germline CDR1 reads SQVTM; CDR2 reads ANQGSEA. V shed 5 bases and J 1 base; nucleotides not matched to a gene: 6. The length of the CDR3 is 14 residues. The CDR3: CSVSTGIGTDTQYF. CDR3 coding DNA: TGCAGCGTTTCGACAGGGATCGGCACAGATACGCAGTATTTT.

This clonotype was counted between two and nine times. The chain recombines TRBV20-1 with TRBJ2-7; 7 nucleotides agree with TRBD2. The CDR3 loop spans 16 amino acids. The V gene end was trimmed by 0 bases and the J gene end by 2 bases; junction bases not matched to a gene: 10. Germline V gene lookup returns CDR1 DFQATT and CDR2 SNEGSKA (reference sequence). In nucleotides, the CDR3 is TGCAGTGCTAGAGACTCCTCCCGGGGGGTCGCCTACGAGCAGTACTTC. As protein: CSARDSSRGVAYEQYF.